This passage covers 3 T cell receptor beta chains from one sample sequenced in a study of blood T cell repertoires in COVID-19 (dated by TCRdb to the early 2020s). To prepare the library, the immunoSEQ multiplex PCR assay was applied. This is the immuneACCESS table as TCRdb keeps it, with only in-frame sequences that have V and J called. A part of the clones is gone; compared with another copy, unresolved V genes explain less than half, and the rest is unexplained. Present in this sample are nearly 35,000 clones, roughly 86% of which were seen just once. The ten most abundant clones make up roughly two thirds of the sample. The sequenced material came from peripheral blood. The source is a man between 65 and 85 years old with acute or convalescent COVID-19.

This chain uses TRBV6-5 with TRBJ1-3, with D unresolved. The CDR3 spans 13 residues. V dropped 2 bases and J dropped 0 bases, with 2 bases sitting between them. Germline V gene data show CDR1 as MNHEY and CDR2 as SVGAGI. CDR3 DNA: TGTGCCAGCAGTTACCTCTCTGGAAACACCATATATTTT. Amino acids: CASSYLSGNTIYF.

CDR3 loop: CASSLGGTVDSTGELFF. Written as DNA, the CDR3 is TGCGCCAGCAGCTTGGGGGGGACAGTGGACAGCACCGGGGAGCTGTTTTTT. The chain links TRBV5-1 to TRBJ2-2; TRBD1 matches at 7 bases. The J segment lost 4 bases and the V segment lost 0 bases, leaving 9 bases of the junction unmatched. Germline lookup yields CDR1 SGHRS and CDR2 YFSETQ. The CDR3 is 17 residues long.

The CDR3 is CASSPPGQSFYGYTF. The DNA of the CDR3 is TGTGCCAGCAGCCCCCCGGGACAGTCGTTCTATGGCTACACCTTC. The chain uses TRBV2 and TRBJ1-2; 7 bases match TRBD1. CDR3 length: 15 amino acids. With V trimmed by 6 bases and J by 4 bases, 11 bases remained unmatched. In germline, CDR1 is SNHLY, CDR2 FYNNEI.